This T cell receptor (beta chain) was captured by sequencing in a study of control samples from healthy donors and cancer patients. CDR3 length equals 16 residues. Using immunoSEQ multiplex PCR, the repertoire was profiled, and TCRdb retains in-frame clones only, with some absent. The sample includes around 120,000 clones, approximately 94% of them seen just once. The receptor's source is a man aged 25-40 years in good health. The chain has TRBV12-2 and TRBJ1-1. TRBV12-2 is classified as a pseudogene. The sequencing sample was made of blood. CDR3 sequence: CASRPKTPGRHTEAFF. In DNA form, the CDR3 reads TGTGCAAGTCGCCCTAAAACTCCCGGCCGCCACACTGAAGCTTTCTTT.